Described below is a single T cell receptor beta chain sequence and its context. Treatment: oral pan-JAK inhibitor, 5-10 mg twice daily. These data come from a study of CD8+ T cells in alopecia areata. Following extraction, RNA underwent reverse transcription to cDNA, which served as the sequencing template. TCRdb keeps only in-frame clones here, not all; method: immunoSEQ multiplex PCR. The sample carries some 95,000 clones, roughly 45% recorded once. Trimming pared 4 bases from V and 4 bases from J, leaving 16 bases between. CDR3 length: 14 amino acids. The germline gives CDR1 GTSNPN, CDR2 SVGIG (reference sequence).

Source: CD8+ T cells sorted from blood, taken at week 24, from a patient treated with tofacitinib. V and J are TRBV30 and TRBJ1-2, with D perhaps TRBD1 (6 bases). The TCR originated in a human donor with alopecia areata. This chain's CDR3 is CAWIWPGERYGYTF. CDR3 nucleotide sequence: TGTGCCTGGATCTGGCCAGGGGAGCGCTATGGCTACACCTTC.